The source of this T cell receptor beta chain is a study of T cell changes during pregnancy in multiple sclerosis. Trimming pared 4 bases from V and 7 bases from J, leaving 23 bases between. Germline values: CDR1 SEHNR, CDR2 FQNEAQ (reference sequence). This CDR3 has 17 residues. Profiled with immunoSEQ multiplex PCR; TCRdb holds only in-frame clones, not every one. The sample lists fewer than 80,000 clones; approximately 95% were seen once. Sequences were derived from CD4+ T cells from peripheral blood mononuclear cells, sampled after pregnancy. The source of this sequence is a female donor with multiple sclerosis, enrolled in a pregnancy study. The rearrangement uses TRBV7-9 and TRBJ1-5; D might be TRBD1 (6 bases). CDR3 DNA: TGTGCCAGCAGCTATGCCTTGGTTGGGGGCTTGGAACAGCCCCAGCATTTT. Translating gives CASSYALVGGLEQPQHF.